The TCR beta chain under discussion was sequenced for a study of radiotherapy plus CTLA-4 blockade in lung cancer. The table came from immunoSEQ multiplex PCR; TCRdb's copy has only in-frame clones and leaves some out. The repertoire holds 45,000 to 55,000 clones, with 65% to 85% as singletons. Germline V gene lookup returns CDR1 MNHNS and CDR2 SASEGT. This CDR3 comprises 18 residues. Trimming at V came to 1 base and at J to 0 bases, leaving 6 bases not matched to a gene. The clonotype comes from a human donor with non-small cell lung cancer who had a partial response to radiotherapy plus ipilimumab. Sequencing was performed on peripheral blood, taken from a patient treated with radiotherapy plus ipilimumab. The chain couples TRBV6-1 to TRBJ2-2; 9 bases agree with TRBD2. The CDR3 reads CASSEVPAGGPNTGELFF. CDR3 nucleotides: TGTGCCAGCAGTGAAGTTCCAGCGGGGGGCCCGAACACCGGGGAGCTGTTTTTT.